This T cell receptor beta chain was retrieved from a study of CD8+ T cells in alopecia areata. At the level of the study: It was oral tofacitinib, at 5 to 10 mg twice daily, that treated patients received.

The germline gives CDR1 SGHTA, CDR2 FQGNSA. This CDR3 has 14 amino acids. V was cut by 6 bases and J by 2 bases, with 12 bases left in between. Whole-study findings and limits: Clonality exceeded that of normal scalp in lesional scalp, most notably in alopecia totalis/universalis.

Once RNA had been extracted, it was reverse transcribed into cDNA to act as the sequencing template. Clones were read by immunoSEQ multiplex PCR, and TCRdb kept only the in-frame ones, dropping some. The data contain about 200,000 clones, approximately 61% of them seen just once; the ten biggest clones take up 0.4% to 0.55%. In regard to this clone: Its antigen is not identified.

Peripheral blood and lesional scalp punch biopsies came from alopecia areata patients. The material sequenced was CD4+ T cells sorted from blood, taken at week 0. V gene TRBV7-2 combines with J gene TRBJ2-3; D unclear. The TCR comes from a human donor with alopecia areata. The CDR3 spells CASRRRAYTDTQYF. The CDR3 nucleotides are TGTGCCAGCAGGCGTAGGGCTTACACAGATACGCAGTATTTT.